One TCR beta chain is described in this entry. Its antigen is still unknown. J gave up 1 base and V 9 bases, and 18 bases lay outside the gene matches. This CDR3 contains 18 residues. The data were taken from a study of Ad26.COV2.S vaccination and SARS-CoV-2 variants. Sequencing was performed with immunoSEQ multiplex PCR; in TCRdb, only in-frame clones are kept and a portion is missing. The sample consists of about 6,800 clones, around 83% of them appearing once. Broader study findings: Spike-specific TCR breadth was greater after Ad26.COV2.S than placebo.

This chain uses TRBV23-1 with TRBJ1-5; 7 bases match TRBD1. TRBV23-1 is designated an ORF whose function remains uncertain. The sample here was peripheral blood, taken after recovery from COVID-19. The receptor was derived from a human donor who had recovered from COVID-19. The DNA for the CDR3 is TGCGCCAGACATCCAAAGGGAGAGGGGGCCTCAAGCAATCAGCCCCAGCATTTT. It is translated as CARHPKGEGASSNQPQHF.